The 32 T cell receptor beta chains below were found in one sample sequenced in a study. TCRdb recomputed calls from the 5' RACE reads with MiXCR, one row per CDR3 protein. The sample contains tens of thousands of distinct CDR3 sequences, less than 30% of which appear only once. The sample taken for sequencing was memory CD4+ T cells sorted from a lymph node. Subset here: memory CD4+ T cells, CD4+CD45RO+CD25-. These receptors came from a female donor with breast cancer.

This clonotype was counted a few times. This chain joins TRBV5-1 and TRBJ2-2, with D maybe TRBD2 (6 bases). CDR1 SGHRS and CDR2 YFSETQ come from the germline V gene. The CDR3 runs 14 residues. Trimming shortened V by 0 bases and J by 7 bases, and 10 bases separated the two germline ends. The CDR3 bases are TGCGCCAGCAGCTTGGAGGGAGGCGGCGGGGAGCTGTTTTTT. It codes for CASSLEGGGGELFF. Together with reference TRBV5-1 and TRBJ2-2, the CDR3 gives the full variable domain: KAGVTQTPRYLIKTRGQQVTLSCSPISGHRSVSWYQQTPGQGLQFLFEYFSETQRNKGNFPGRFSGRQFSNSRSEMNVSTLELGDSALYLCASSLEGGGGELFFGEGSRLTVL.

This clonotype was recorded a few times. The genes are TRBV28 and TRBJ2-7; 11 nucleotides line up with TRBD2. In germline, CDR1 is MDHEN, CDR2 SYDVKM. Germline trimming cut 6 bases from V and 2 bases from J; bases unmatched to any gene: 12. The CDR3 runs 17 residues. The CDR3: CASSLGLAEPPTYEQYF. DNA of the CDR3: TGTGCCAGCAGCCTGGGACTAGCGGAACCACCAACCTACGAGCAGTACTTC. The full variable domain, rest sourced from reference TRBV28 and TRBJ2-7, is DVKVTQSSRYLVKRTGEKVFLECVQDMDHENMFWYRQDPGLGLRLIYFSYDVKMKEKGDIPEGYSVSREKKERFSLILESASTNQTSMYLCASSLGLAEPPTYEQYFGPGTRLTVT.

This clonotype was recorded a few times. The chain couples TRBV20-1 to TRBJ1-2; 9 bases line up with TRBD1. The ends lost 3 bases at V and 7 bases at J; junction bases unmatched: 6. The CDR3 is 13 residues long. CDR1 DFQATT and CDR2 SNEGSKA come from the germline V gene (reference sequence). CDR3 amino acids: CSARPGQGGGYTF. In nucleotides, the CDR3 is TGCAGTGCTAGGCCGGGACAGGGAGGTGGCTACACCTTC.

This clonotype occurred a few times. The CDR3 sequence is CAKKNRYYQPQHF. CDR3 sequence (DNA): TGTGCCAAAAAAAACAGGTACTATCAGCCCCAGCATTTT. V usage is TRBV6-2 or TRBV6-3 and J usage is TRBJ1-5; D perhaps matches TRBD1 (5 bases). The V gene lost 10 bases and the J gene lost 5 bases, with 15 bases spanning the gap. The CDR3 is 13 amino acids. Germline V gene data show CDR1 as MNHEY and CDR2 as SVGEGT.

The CDR3 DNA sequence: TGTGCCAGCAGCGTTAGCGGGGCGAACACCGGGGAGCTGTTTTTT. Translation gives CASSVSGANTGELFF. The rearrangement links TRBV21-1 to TRBJ2-2; the D call of TRBD2 is as the table states it, not checked on the DNA. TRBV21-1 is given as a pseudogene. The CDR3 is 15 amino acids.

The rearrangement links TRBV7-9 to TRBJ2-3, with TRBD2 as a possible D gene (6 bases). CDR1 is SEHNR and CDR2 is FQNEAQ in the germline V gene (reference sequence). The CDR3 has 12 amino acids. V was trimmed by 8 bases and J by 3 bases, leaving 9 bases between them. The DNA of the CDR3 is TGTGCCAGCGGGGGGAGAACAGATACGCAGTATTTT. As protein: CASGGRTDTQYF.

This clonotype appeared a few times. This chain links TRBV7-9 with TRBJ2-5; D remains unclear. CDR3 length equals 16 residues. CDR1 is SEHNR, CDR2 FQNEAQ, per germline (reference sequence). Trimming left V 3 bases short and J 0 bases short, with 14 bases between. The CDR3 loop is CASSFLVGLNQETQYF. CDR3 nucleotides: TGTGCCAGCAGCTTCTTAGTTGGGTTAAACCAAGAGACCCAGTACTTC.

The sample holds a few counts of this clonotype. The chain links TRBV28 to TRBJ2-7; TRBD1 matches at 7 bases. V was pared by 1 base and J by 7 bases, with 7 bases of the junction left unmatched. This CDR3 is 14 amino acids long. Germline V gene lookup returns CDR1 MDHEN and CDR2 SYDVKM. CDR3 bases: TGTGCCAGCAGTTTATATAACAGGGGTAATGAGCAGTACTTC. Its protein is CASSLYNRGNEQYF.

This clonotype was counted only a few times. J is TRBJ2-3 and V is TRBV15; D is undetermined. The CDR3 is made up of 14 amino acids. From germline, CDR1 is LNHNV and CDR2 YYDKDF (reference sequence). Trimming stripped 0 bases from V and 2 bases from J, with 6 bases between. The CDR3 protein is CATSRDRNTDTQYF. In DNA, the CDR3 is TGTGCCACCAGCAGAGACCGTAACACAGATACGCAGTATTTT. Full variable domain (remainder filled in from reference TRBV15 and TRBJ2-3): DAMVIQNPRYQVTQFGKPVTLSCSQTLNHNVMYWYQQKSSQAPKLLFHYYDKDFNNEADTPDNFQSRRPNTSFCFLDIRSPGLGDTAMYLCATSRDRNTDTQYFGPGTRLTVL.

The chain joins TRBV29-1 to TRBJ2-7, with 7 bases lining up with TRBD1. Per the germline V gene, CDR1 is SQVTM and CDR2 is ANQGSEA. The CDR3 covers 13 residues. V was clipped by 7 bases and J by 7 bases; unmatched bases: 13. The CDR3 here is CSEPGQPLWEQYF. For the CDR3, the DNA is TGCAGCGAACCGGGACAGCCTCTTTGGGAGCAGTACTTC.

The chain is built from TRBV12-3 or TRBV12-4 and TRBJ2-1; possibly TRBD1 or TRBD2 for D (5 bases each). CDR3 length: 16 residues. Trimming left V 6 bases short and J 4 bases short, with 19 bases between. Here the CDR3 DNA reads TGTGCCAGCAGAAACAAACGGGACCACCTGTACAATGAGCAGTTCTTC. Its protein product is CASRNKRDHLYNEQFF.

This clonotype was detected a few times. The chain is built from TRBV7-7 and TRBJ2-1; 8 bases line up with TRBD1. This CDR3 has 13 amino acids. Losses at the gene ends were 5 bases for V and 6 bases for J; bases not matched to a gene: 3. Germline loops: CDR1 SSHAT, CDR2 FNYEAQ (reference sequence). CDR3 region: CASSATGGNEQFF. The CDR3 DNA reads TGTGCCAGCAGCGCCACAGGGGGCAATGAGCAGTTCTTC.

The chain is built from TRBV6-5 and TRBJ2-3, with 9 bases aligning to TRBD2. The junction had 17 bases not matched to a gene; V was cut back by 8 bases and J by 5 bases. The CDR3 loop spans 17 amino acids. Germline CDR1 MNHEY, CDR2 SVGAGI. CDR3 DNA sequence: TGTGCCAGCCGGGGCGGGGGGGCCTTCGCGACCTTAGATACGCAGTATTTT. Translated: CASRGGGAFATLDTQYF.

The genes are TRBV7-6 and TRBJ2-3; weak D call: TRBD1 (6 bases). The CDR3 loop spans 15 amino acids. Trimming took off 2 bases at V and 3 bases at J, with 12 bases between the two ends. From germline, CDR1 is SGHVS and CDR2 FNYEAQ. CDR3: CASSLTPGATDTQYF. CDR3 in DNA: TGTGCCAGCAGCTTAACTCCAGGGGCTACAGATACGCAGTATTTT.

This clonotype was observed a few times. This sequence joins TRBV7-8 and TRBJ2-5; 7 bases map to TRBD2. The CDR3 consists of 16 residues. Trimming took 6 bases from V and 2 from J; bases not matched to a gene: 12. Germline V gene lookup returns CDR1 SGHVS and CDR2 FQNEAQ. In DNA form, the CDR3 reads TGTGCCAGCAGTTCCGCTCGGACTAGTCTTCAAGAGACCCAGTACTTC. Residues: CASSSARTSLQETQYF.

This clonotype was found a few times. The genes are TRBV29-1 and TRBJ2-5, with D hard to call. This CDR3 comprises 12 residues. The V and J ends lost 4 bases and 5 bases respectively, with 11 bases between them. Germline V lookup: CDR1 SQVTM, CDR2 ANQGSEA. This chain's CDR3 is CSVGQARETQYF. The DNA of the CDR3 is TGCAGCGTTGGTCAAGCGCGGGAGACCCAGTACTTC.

In the case of this clonotype: It may be a read error: a sequence one base away is much more abundant. The chain links TRBV20-1 to TRBJ2-3; tentatively, D is TRBD1 (5 bases). CDR3 length equals 14 residues. Germline V lookup: CDR1 DFQATT, CDR2 SNEGSKA (reference sequence). Here the CDR3 DNA reads TGCGGTGTAGCTCCGACCAGGGGCACAGATACGCAGTATTTT. This translates into CGVAPTRGTDTQYF.

The V call is TRBV5-6, the J call TRBJ2-4; TRBD1 or TRBD2 may be the D gene (5 bases each). Germline-derived CDR1 and CDR2 are SGHDT and YYEEEE. The CDR3 contains 16 residues. Trimming shortened V by 1 base and J by 1 base, and 12 bases separated the two germline ends. This chain's CDR3 is CASSLTGRWAKNIQYF. The CDR3 DNA reads as TGTGCCAGCAGCTTGACGGGGCGGTGGGCCAAAAACATTCAGTACTTC.

This clonotype has a handful of counts. The J gene is TRBJ2-3, the V gene TRBV10-3; D call uncertain. Trimming took off 1 base at V and 8 bases at J, with 13 bases between the two ends. Germline CDR1 and CDR2: ENHRY and SYGVKD. CDR3 length equals 14 residues. CDR3 sequence: CAISELADKRTQYF. The CDR3 region has the DNA TGTGCCATCAGTGAGTTGGCAGATAAGCGTACGCAGTATTTT.

This chain connects TRBV27 to TRBJ2-7, with D maybe TRBD2 (6 bases). Trimming stripped 6 bases from V and 3 bases from J, with 15 bases between. Germline-derived CDR1 and CDR2 are MNHEY and SMNVEV (reference sequence). There are 14 residues in the CDR3. The CDR3: CASRKEGPVYEQYF. CDR3 DNA: TGTGCCAGCAGAAAGGAGGGGCCAGTCTACGAGCAGTACTTC.

In its sample, this clonotype was seen a few times. The J gene is TRBJ1-1, the V gene TRBV28; 7 bases match TRBD1. The CDR3 contains 13 residues. After removal of 5 bases from V and 7 bases from J, the junction contained 7 bases not matched to a gene. Germline V lookup: CDR1 MDHEN, CDR2 SYDVKM. The CDR3 reads CASSLGTAVEAFF. CDR3 coding DNA: TGTGCCAGCAGTCTCGGGACAGCCGTTGAAGCTTTCTTT.

The CDR3 DNA reads as TGTGCCAGCAGCCAAGATCAGACTAGCGTGTCCTACGAGCAGTACTTC. Its translation: CASSQDQTSVSYEQYF. This chain connects TRBV4-2 to TRBJ2-7; TRBD2 matches 8 bases. This CDR3 is 16 amino acids long. Germline-derived CDR1 and CDR2 are LGHNA and YNFKEQ. J lost 1 base, V lost 0 bases, and 5 bases had no gene match.

This clonotype came up a few times. This chain links TRBV7-9 with TRBJ1-1; the D gene is possibly TRBD1 (5 bases). V lost 5 bases, J lost 5 bases, and 12 bases lay in between. The germline V gene has CDR1 SEHNR and CDR2 FQNEAQ (reference sequence). This CDR3 has 13 amino acids. The CDR3 DNA reads TGTGCCAGCAGCCTCGGGGGGGGGACTGAAGCTTTCTTT. Translating it yields CASSLGGGTEAFF.

This clonotype was counted only a few times. The rearrangement joins TRBV11-3 to TRBJ2-5, with D tentatively TRBD1 (6 bases). CDR3 size: 13 residues. V lost 5 bases and J lost 3, with 10 bases in between. Looked up from germline, CDR1 is SGHNT and CDR2 is YENEEA. CDR3 bases: TGTGCCAGCAGCGCTGGGACAAAAGAGACCCAGTACTTC. Protein: CASSAGTKETQYF.

V gene TRBV6-5 combines with J gene TRBJ2-7; no firm D call. V was clipped by 3 bases and J by 4 bases, with 10 bases between them. The CDR3 consists of 13 residues. CDR1 is MNHEY and CDR2 is SVGAGI in the germline V gene. CDR3 loop: CASSYKTRYEQYF. The DNA of the CDR3 is TGTGCCAGCAGTTATAAGACAAGATACGAGCAGTACTTC.

V gene TRBV5-1 combines with J gene TRBJ2-3; 9 bases map to TRBD2. Looked up from germline, CDR1 is SGHRS and CDR2 is YFSETQ. The CDR3 is 15 residues long. V lost 4 bases and J lost 4; bases outside the gene matches: 7. The chain's CDR3 is CASSHRAGGSDTQYF. Written as DNA, the CDR3 is TGCGCCAGCAGCCATAGAGCGGGAGGCTCAGATACGCAGTATTTT.

The rearrangement joins TRBV6-2 or TRBV6-3 to TRBJ2-4, with a weak D call TRBD2 (5 bases). There are 19 residues in the CDR3. The germline CDR1 and CDR2 sequences are MNHEY and SVGEGT. V lost 0 bases to trimming and J lost 0 bases, with 18 bases between them. In DNA form, the CDR3 reads TGTGCCAGCAGTTACTCGGCCCATCTAGCCACCACAGCCAAAAACATTCAGTACTTC. Its protein product is CASSYSAHLATTAKNIQYF.

The V call is TRBV7-6, the J call TRBJ1-5, with 9 bases aligning to TRBD1. Germline CDR1 SGHVS, CDR2 FNYEAQ. CDR3 length: 15 residues. Trimming removed 5 bases from V and 6 bases from J; junction bases left unmatched: 8. CDR3 bases: TGTGCCAGCAGCCAAGGGGACAGGGTAGGTCAGCCCCAGCATTTT. The encoded protein is CASSQGDRVGQPQHF.

V usage is TRBV6-1 and J usage is TRBJ2-2; D is unclear. Trimming shortened V by 2 bases and J by 6 bases, and 4 bases separated the two germline ends. The length of the CDR3 is 12 residues. CDR1 is MNHNS and CDR2 is SASEGT in the germline V gene. This chain's CDR3 is CASSERAGELFF. CDR3 nucleotide sequence: TGTGCCAGCAGTGAACGAGCCGGGGAGCTGTTTTTT.

The chain combines TRBV10-2 with TRBJ2-5; possible D gene TRBD2, 6 bases. Trimming took 6 bases from V and 4 from J, leaving 12 bases between them. CDR3 length equals 13 residues. Germline V gene data show CDR1 as WSHSY and CDR2 as SAAADI. The CDR3 DNA is TGCGCCAGCAGCTTGGGACTCCGAGAGACCCAGTACTTC. It encodes CASSLGLRETQYF.

This sequence joins TRBV7-9 and TRBJ2-3, with no clear D. This CDR3 has 12 residues. Trimming left V 5 bases short and J 2 bases short, with 5 bases between. The V gene's germline CDR1 is SEHNR and CDR2 FQNEAQ (reference sequence). The CDR3 is CASSLLTDTQYF. CDR3 DNA: TGTGCCAGCAGCCTCCTCACAGATACGCAGTATTTT.

V gene TRBV29-1 combines with J gene TRBJ1-5; D remains ambiguous. The germline gives CDR1 SQVTM, CDR2 ANQGSEA. The CDR3 runs to 14 residues. Trimming took 5 bases from V and 3 from J, leaving 14 bases between them. CDR3 loop: CSVREAAINQPQHF. In nucleotides, the CDR3 is TGCAGCGTTCGAGAGGCAGCGATCAATCAGCCCCAGCATTTT.